These 20 T cell receptor beta chains originate from one sample sequenced in a study of T cell responses to AZD1222 COVID-19 vaccine. Method: immunoSEQ multiplex PCR; TCRdb's copy keeps in-frame clones and lacks some. Of tens of thousands of clones in the sample, more than 80% are singletons; the top ten hold 52%. Sequences were derived from peripheral blood, sampled on day 0 of AZD1222 vaccination. Source of these receptors: an adult in good health.

The chain carries TRBV7-2 and TRBJ1-1; D ambiguous. CDR1 and CDR2 (germline): SGHTA, FQGNSA. V was clipped by 3 bases and J by 7 bases, with 9 bases between them. The CDR3 contains 12 residues. The CDR3 reads CASSFEAGEAFF. The CDR3 region has the DNA TGTGCCAGCAGCTTTGAGGCGGGTGAAGCTTTCTTT.

The genes are TRBV12-2 and TRBJ1-6; no check of the table's D call, TRBD1, against the DNA was made. TRBV12-2 is a pseudogene segment. The CDR3 contains 16 residues. The CDR3 DNA reads TGTGCAAGTCGCTCTCCCGGACAGGGGGCGAATTCACCCCTCCACTTT. Protein: CASRSPGQGANSPLHF.

The V and J genes are TRBV28 and TRBJ1-4, with D possibly matching TRBD1 (6 bases). The CDR3 is made up of 14 amino acids. The germline V gene encodes CDR1 MDHEN and CDR2 SYDVKM. Trimming stripped 7 bases from V and 7 bases from J, with 16 bases between. The CDR3 DNA reads TGTGCCAGCATAGCAGCCGGGGGCGGTGAAAAACTGTTTTTT. Translation: CASIAAGGGEKLFF.

This clone has more than one count but fewer than ten. This chain joins TRBV11-2 and TRBJ2-5; TRBD2 agrees at 12 bases. The CDR3 is 18 amino acids. The J segment lost 5 bases and the V segment lost 4 bases, leaving 14 bases of the junction unmatched. Germline CDR1 is SGHAT and CDR2 is FQNNGV. The CDR3 is CASSSKGLAGPLRETQYF. The CDR3 coding sequence is TGTGCCAGCAGCTCCAAGGGACTAGCGGGCCCTTTAAGGGAGACCCAGTACTTC. The variable domain in full, with the rest retrieved from reference TRBV11-2 and TRBJ2-5, is EAGVAQSPRYKIIEKRQSVAFWCNPISGHATLYWYQQILGQGPKLLIQFQNNGVVDDSQLPKDRFSAERLKGVDSTLKIQPAKLEDSAVYLCASSSKGLAGPLRETQYFGPGTRLLVL.

V gene TRBV30 combines with J gene TRBJ2-6; D not certain. Trimming left V 3 bases short and J 4 bases short, with 10 bases between. This CDR3 region has 14 residues. From germline, CDR1 is GTSNPN and CDR2 SVGIG (reference sequence). The CDR3 here is CAWSPLPGANVLTF. CDR3 in DNA: TGTGCCTGGAGCCCCCTTCCGGGGGCCAACGTCCTGACTTTC.

V and J are TRBV5-1 and TRBJ2-7; D perhaps matches TRBD1 (5 bases). CDR3 length: 14 amino acids. Germline CDR1 is SGHRS and CDR2 is YFSETQ. V lost 4 bases to trimming and J lost 4 bases, with 15 bases between them. The CDR3 sequence is CASSKDTEGYEQYF. The CDR3 region has the DNA TGCGCCAGCAGCAAGGACACGGAAGGATACGAGCAGTACTTC.

The chain combines TRBV3-1 (or the pseudogene TRBV3-2) with TRBJ2-2; 9 positions match TRBD1. The CDR3 has 17 amino acids. V lost 1 base to trimming and J lost 4 bases; unmatched junction nucleotides: 7. The V gene's germline CDR1 is LGHDT and CDR2 YNNKEL (reference sequence). The DNA of the CDR3 is TGTGCCAGCAGCCAAGGGGGACAGGGAAGCTTCACCGGGGAGCTGTTTTTT. Amino acid sequence: CASSQGGQGSFTGELFF.

The chain couples TRBV2 to TRBJ1-1; possibly TRBD1 for D (6 bases). The CDR3 totals 14 residues. The germline CDR1 and CDR2 sequences are SNHLY and FYNNEI. The V and J ends lost 6 bases and 6 bases respectively, with 17 bases between them. This CDR3 reads CASSRQDGYAEAFF. In nucleotides, the CDR3 is TGTGCCAGCAGCCGACAGGACGGGTACGCTGAAGCTTTCTTT.

This sequence joins TRBV4-2 and TRBJ1-2, with D maybe TRBD1 (5 bases). Germline V lookup: CDR1 LGHNA, CDR2 YNFKEQ. Trimming took off 1 base at V and 5 bases at J, with 11 bases between the two ends. The CDR3 sequence is 14 residues long. The CDR3 loop is CASSQAGGEYGYTF. CDR3 nucleotides: TGTGCCAGCAGCCAAGCCGGGGGAGAGTATGGCTACACCTTC.

The rearrangement links TRBV7-9 to TRBJ1-2; 10 positions match TRBD1. Germline loops: CDR1 SEHNR, CDR2 FQNEAQ (reference sequence). With V trimmed by 1 base and J by 6 bases, 2 bases remained unmatched. The CDR3 is 14 residues long. CDR3 amino acids: CASSLGQGADGYTF. The CDR3 DNA reads TGTGCCAGCAGCTTAGGACAGGGGGCGGATGGCTACACCTTC.

V is TRBV10-2 and J is TRBJ2-1; D remains unclear. Germline V CDR1 and CDR2: WSHSY, SAAADI. The CDR3 runs to 14 residues. The V end was cut by 3 bases, the J end by 0 bases, with 6 bases between. The CDR3 sequence: CASSDLGSYNEQFF. CDR3 DNA sequence: TGCGCCAGCAGTGATCTCGGCTCCTACAATGAGCAGTTCTTC.

V and J are TRBV7-2 and TRBJ1-2; 7 nucleotides line up with TRBD1. The CDR3 is 14 amino acids. With V trimmed by 1 base and J by 2 bases, 1 base remained unmatched. Germline-derived CDR1 and CDR2 are SGHTA and FQGNSA. The CDR3 is CASSLVQGNYGYTF. The CDR3 nucleotides read TGTGCCAGCAGCTTAGTACAGGGGAACTATGGCTACACCTTC.

V and J are TRBV7-9 and TRBJ2-5; D gene uncertain. V lost 5 bases to trimming and J lost 5 bases, with 18 bases between them. Germline V gene lookup returns CDR1 SEHNR and CDR2 FQNEAQ (reference sequence). This CDR3 region has 15 residues. CDR3 sequence (DNA): TGTGCCAGCAGCCCCTCATACGAGGTAGGCGAGACCCAGTACTTC. Encoded protein: CASSPSYEVGETQYF.

The CDR3 nucleotides read TGTGCCAGTAGTATTTCCAGGGTCAATGAGCAGTTCTTC. This translates into CASSISRVNEQFF. V is TRBV19 and J is TRBJ2-1; D may be TRBD1 (5 bases). Germline-derived CDR1 and CDR2 are LNHDA and SQIVND (reference sequence). Trimming shortened V by 3 bases and J by 6 bases, and 9 bases separated the two germline ends. This CDR3 has 13 residues.

The chain joins TRBV28 to TRBJ2-2, with D possibly TRBD2 on 6 matching bases. V lost 7 bases to trimming and J lost 2 bases, with 8 bases between them. There are 13 residues in the CDR3. CDR1 is MDHEN, CDR2 SYDVKM, per germline. Here the CDR3 DNA reads TGTGCCAGCATGGGGGGAAACACCGGGGAGCTGTTTTTT. Residues: CASMGGNTGELFF. The full variable domain, completed using reference TRBV28 and TRBJ2-2, is DVKVTQSSRYLVKRTGEKVFLECVQDMDHENMFWYRQDPGLGLRLIYFSYDVKMKEKGDIPEGYSVSREKKERFSLILESASTNQTSMYLCASMGGNTGELFFGEGSRLTVL.

The V gene is TRBV19, the J gene TRBJ1-2, with a weak D call TRBD1 (6 bases). Trimming removed 4 bases at V and 5 bases at J, with 26 bases between. This CDR3 contains 18 residues. Germline V CDR1 and CDR2: LNHDA, SQIVND (reference sequence). The CDR3 protein is CASSTAFNSGTNIYGYTF. The CDR3 nucleotides are TGTGCCAGTAGTACCGCTTTTAACTCGGGGACAAACATTTATGGCTACACCTTC.

This chain connects TRBV18 to TRBJ2-3; 8 bases are a match to TRBD2. CDR3 length equals 18 residues. Trimming at V came to 6 bases and at J to 5 bases, leaving 19 bases not matched to a gene. CDR1 and CDR2 from the germline V gene are KGHSH and LQKENI. CDR3 in DNA: TGTGCCAGCTCTCCCCCTGCAGCTGGCGGGAGGTCGTTAGATACGCAGTATTTT. Encoded protein: CASSPPAAGGRSLDTQYF.

This clone was picked up one time. The rearrangement uses TRBV28 and TRBJ1-4; possibly TRBD1 for D (6 bases). The CDR3 length is 16 residues. Germline assignment: CDR1 MDHEN and CDR2 SYDVKM. V lost 4 bases and J lost 4, with 16 bases in between. The CDR3 DNA follows: TGTGCCAGCAGTTCCCCAAATACAGGGAATAATGAAAAACTGTTTTTT. It specifies CASSSPNTGNNEKLFF.

Only one count was recorded for this clone. Different DNA sequences within this sample yield the same CDR3. The V call is TRBV28, the J call TRBJ2-7, with D hard to call. This CDR3 contains 14 residues. Germline CDR1 reads MDHEN; CDR2 reads SYDVKM. Trimming cost V 4 bases and J 4 bases, with 14 bases left between them. The CDR3 here is CASSSGLNLYEQYF. The CDR3 nucleotides are TGTGCCAGCAGTTCTGGGCTTAATTTGTACGAGCAGTACTTC.

This rearrangement joins TRBV6-2 or TRBV6-3 to TRBJ1-5, with D perhaps matching TRBD1 (6 bases). The germline V gene has CDR1 MNHEY and CDR2 SVGEGT. The CDR3 covers 17 residues. With 3 bases removed from V and 0 bases from J, the gap between germline ends came to 15 bases. In nucleotides, the CDR3 is TGTGCCAGCAGTTATGCTCCGGGACAAGGTAGCAATCAGCCCCAGCATTTT. Its protein product is CASSYAPGQGSNQPQHF.